The 20 T cell receptor beta chains in this list originate from one sample, sequenced in a study of cytotoxic CD8 clonotypes in ibrutinib-treated CLL. Clones were read by immunoSEQ multiplex PCR, and TCRdb kept only the in-frame ones, dropping some. In the table there are 160,000 or so clones, approximately 80% of which are singletons. Source: PBMCs, taken after 24 months of ibrutinib treatment. The receptors shown here come from a human donor with chronic lymphocytic leukemia.

The genes are TRBV11-1 and TRBJ1-1, with no clear D. Germline V CDR1 and CDR2: SGHAT, FQDESV (reference sequence). The CDR3 runs 13 residues. The germline V and J ends were trimmed by 1 base and 1 base, with 4 bases remaining between them. CDR3 in amino acids: CASSLVRNTEAFF. The CDR3, as DNA: TGTGCCAGCAGCTTAGTAAGGAACACTGAAGCTTTCTTT. The full variable domain, with the rest looked up from reference TRBV11-1 and TRBJ1-1, is EAEVAQSPRYKITEKSQAVAFWCDPISGHATLYWYRQILGQGPELLVQFQDESVVDDSQLPKDRFSAERLKGVDSTLKIQPAELGDSAMYLCASSLVRNTEAFFGQGTRLTVV.

The chain is built from TRBV4-3 and TRBJ2-7, with D perhaps assigned TRBD1 or TRBD2 (5 bases each). V lost 0 bases, J lost 7 bases, and 10 bases lay in between. Looked up from germline, CDR1 is LGHNA and CDR2 is YSLEER. This CDR3 spans 13 amino acids. The chain's CDR3 is CASSQDLGEEQYF. The CDR3 region has the DNA TGCGCCAGCAGCCAAGATTTGGGGGAAGAGCAGTACTTC.

This chain joins TRBV7-2 and TRBJ2-1; 10 bases fit TRBD2. Unmatched junction bases numbered 9, after V lost 1 base and J lost 9 bases. From germline, CDR1 is SGHTA and CDR2 FQGNSA. The CDR3 is 16 amino acids. The CDR3 is CASSLGAAGGLGEQFF. The CDR3 DNA follows: TGTGCCAGCAGCTTAGGGGCAGCGGGAGGGCTCGGTGAGCAGTTCTTC.

The V call is TRBV5-6, the J call TRBJ1-5, with 9 bases aligning to TRBD1. The junction had 9 bases not matched to a gene; V was cut back by 2 bases and J by 6 bases. This CDR3 spans 16 amino acids. CDR1 is SGHDT and CDR2 is YYEEEE in the germline V gene. CDR3 bases: TGTGCCAGCAGCTTACTACAGGGGGCTGCAGGTCAGCCCCAGCATTTT. This gives the protein CASSLLQGAAGQPQHF.

The chain uses TRBV7-3 and TRBJ1-1, with D uncertain. This CDR3 comprises 13 residues. CDR1 and CDR2 (germline): SGHTA, FQGTGA. Deletions cut 5 bases from V and 7 bases from J, with 14 bases between. The CDR3 spells CASSHSTTGEAFF. The DNA of the CDR3 is TGTGCCAGCAGCCATTCTACGACTGGTGAAGCTTTCTTT.

This clone was observed a handful of times. The J gene is TRBJ2-4, the V gene TRBV30; possibly TRBD1 or TRBD2 for D (5 bases each). Germline loops: CDR1 GTSNPN, CDR2 SVGIG (reference sequence). This CDR3 is 16 amino acids long. V was trimmed by 2 bases and J by 1 base, leaving 15 bases between them. CDR3: CAWSKGTPLAKNIQYF. For the CDR3, the DNA is TGTGCCTGGAGTAAGGGGACCCCCCTGGCCAAAAACATTCAGTACTTC.

This chain joins TRBV28 and TRBJ2-2; tentative D call: TRBD1 (5 bases). The germline V gene encodes CDR1 MDHEN and CDR2 SYDVKM. Trimming removed 7 bases from V and 4 bases from J, with 19 bases in between. The CDR3 spans 16 residues. CDR3 coding DNA: TGTGCCAGCACTCCTAACAAGGGGCTAAGCACCGGGGAGCTGTTTTTT. Translated, it gives CASTPNKGLSTGELFF.

The chain recombines TRBV28 with TRBJ1-1, with D possibly being TRBD1 (5 bases). The CDR3 covers 15 residues. Per the germline V gene, CDR1 is MDHEN and CDR2 is SYDVKM. Trimming took 2 bases from V and 1 from J, leaving 11 bases between them. The CDR3 sequence is CASSLPSGGNTEAFF. For the CDR3, the DNA is TGTGCCAGCAGTTTACCCTCGGGGGGGAACACTGAAGCTTTCTTT.

The rearrangement joins TRBV10-2 to TRBJ2-3; a possible D gene is TRBD2 (7 bases). The germline V gene encodes CDR1 WSHSY and CDR2 SAAADI. Trimming took 6 bases from V and 5 from J, leaving 15 bases between them. There are 14 residues in the CDR3. This chain's CDR3 is CASRVGGALDTQYF. CDR3 sequence (DNA): TGCGCCAGCAGAGTAGGGGGGGCCTTAGATACGCAGTATTTT.

This chain connects TRBV19 to TRBJ1-5; a weak D match, TRBD1 (5 bases). The V end lost 5 bases, the J end lost 3 bases, and 14 bases lay between the germline ends. In germline, CDR1 is LNHDA, CDR2 SQIVND (reference sequence). There are 15 residues in the CDR3. This CDR3 is CASSGSGALNQPQHF. In DNA form, the CDR3 reads TGTGCCAGTAGTGGATCCGGGGCCCTCAATCAGCCCCAGCATTTT.

V gene TRBV7-8 combines with J gene TRBJ1-2, with D possibly matching TRBD1 (6 bases). The V gene's germline CDR1 is SGHVS and CDR2 FQNEAQ. There are 13 residues in the CDR3. Trimming shortened V by 2 bases and J by 8 bases, and 12 bases separated the two germline ends. The chain's CDR3 is CASSLHRDIGYTF. The CDR3 nucleotides read TGTGCCAGCAGCTTACACAGGGACATCGGCTACACCTTC. The complete variable domain, with remaining parts taken from reference TRBV7-8 and TRBJ1-2, reads GAGVSQSPRYKVAKRGQDVALRCDPISGHVSLFWYQQALGQGPEFLTYFQNEAQLDKSGLPSDRFFAERPEGSVSTLKIQRTQQEDSAVYLCASSLHRDIGYTFGSGTRLTVV.

The gene calls are TRBV7-9 and TRBJ2-6, with TRBD1 matching 8 bases. Per germline, CDR1 SEHNR and CDR2 FQNEAQ (reference sequence). The CDR3 has 17 residues. The ends lost 1 base at V and 0 bases at J; junction bases unmatched: 2. This chain's CDR3 is CASSLGQGSSGANVLTF. The DNA of the CDR3 is TGTGCCAGCAGCTTAGGACAGGGGAGCTCTGGGGCCAACGTCCTGACTTTC. The full variable domain, rest sourced from reference TRBV7-9 and TRBJ2-6, is DTGVSQNPRHKITKRGQNVTFRCDPISEHNRLYWYRQTLGQGPEFLTYFQNEAQLEKSRLLSDRFSAERPKGSFSTLEIQRTEQGDSAMYLCASSLGQGSSGANVLTFGAGSRLTVL.

This clone showed up just a few times. The rearrangement joins TRBV28 to TRBJ2-2, with no clear D. V lost 6 bases to trimming and J lost 5 bases, with 13 bases between them. The CDR3 extends over 14 amino acids. The germline V gene encodes CDR1 MDHEN and CDR2 SYDVKM. The DNA of the CDR3 is TGTGCCAGCAGAAGTTATAGGGATACCGGGGAGCTGTTTTTT. Amino acid sequence: CASRSYRDTGELFF. Looking up the rest from reference TRBV28 and TRBJ2-2 gives the full variable domain: DVKVTQSSRYLVKRTGEKVFLECVQDMDHENMFWYRQDPGLGLRLIYFSYDVKMKEKGDIPEGYSVSREKKERFSLILESASTNQTSMYLCASRSYRDTGELFFGEGSRLTVL.

This chain links TRBV6-6 with TRBJ2-7; no clear D. The germline V and J ends were trimmed by 6 bases and 1 base, with 10 bases remaining between them. Per the germline V gene, CDR1 is MNHNY and CDR2 is SVGAGI (reference sequence). The CDR3 is 13 residues long. The CDR3 DNA sequence: TGTGCCAGCAGGACACCGGCATCCTACGAGCAGTACTTC. Translated: CASRTPASYEQYF.

The genes are TRBV2 and TRBJ2-7; 7 bases agree with TRBD1. CDR3 size: 11 residues. Germline loops: CDR1 SNHLY, CDR2 FYNNEI. V shed 11 bases and J 6 bases; nucleotides not matched to a gene: 7. CDR3 sequence (DNA): TGTGCCCGTCTGAGGGACAGCGAGCAGTACTTC. Residues: CARLRDSEQYF.

Regarding this clone: At the DNA level, this CDR3 is encoded by other sequences in the same sample as well. V gene TRBV18 combines with J gene TRBJ1-2; 9 bases fit TRBD1. V was pared by 5 bases and J by 5 bases, with 6 bases of the junction left unmatched. This CDR3 is 14 amino acids long. CDR1 and CDR2 (germline): KGHSH, LQKENI. CDR3 protein: CASSTTGGPYGYTF. The DNA for the CDR3 is TGTGCCAGCTCAACCACAGGGGGCCCATATGGCTACACCTTC.

The gene calls are TRBV5-1 and TRBJ1-3, with D possibly being TRBD1 (6 bases). Germline CDR1 is SGHRS and CDR2 is YFSETQ. This CDR3 contains 16 residues. Deletions cut 4 bases from V and 0 bases from J, with 14 bases between. The CDR3 coding sequence is TGCGCCAGCAGCAGGGACACACCGATCTCTGGAAACACCATATATTTT. It yields the protein CASSRDTPISGNTIYF.

V usage is TRBV9 and J usage is TRBJ2-1, with 8 bases identical to TRBD2. The CDR3 covers 13 residues. Germline V lookup: CDR1 SGDLS, CDR2 YYNGEE. V lost 7 bases and J lost 10; bases outside the gene matches: 10. CDR3 bases: TGTGCCAGCGGACGAGCGGGAGCGGGGGAGCAGTTCTTC. Translated: CASGRAGAGEQFF. The full variable domain, its missing parts supplied by reference TRBV9 and TRBJ2-1, is DSGVTQTPKHLITATGQRVTLRCSPRSGDLSVYWYQQSLDQGLQFLIQYYNGEERAKGNILERFSAQQFPDLHSELNLSSLELGDSALYFCASGRAGAGEQFFGPGTRLTVL.

The genes are TRBV19 and TRBJ1-1; D uncertain. The CDR3 spans 13 residues. CDR1 and CDR2 from the germline V gene are LNHDA and SQIVND (reference sequence). Trimming shortened V by 7 bases and J by 1 base, and 10 bases separated the two germline ends. The CDR3 spells CASKYQENTEAFF. The CDR3 nucleotides are TGTGCCAGTAAGTACCAGGAGAACACTGAAGCTTTCTTT. The full variable domain, rest sourced from reference TRBV19 and TRBJ1-1, is DGGITQSPKYLFRKEGQNVTLSCEQNLNHDAMYWYRQDPGQGLRLIYYSQIVNDFQKGDIAEGYSVSREKKESFPLTVTSAQKNPTAFYLCASKYQENTEAFFGQGTRLTVV.

This chain links TRBV28 with TRBJ2-7, with unresolved D. The ends were cut back, 4 bases at V and 1 base at J, with 8 bases in the middle. The CDR3 covers 13 residues. Looked up from germline, CDR1 is MDHEN and CDR2 is SYDVKM. The CDR3 nucleotides are TGTGCCAGCAGTTGGACGGCATCCTACGAGCAGTACTTC. Encoded protein: CASSWTASYEQYF. Variable domain in full (rest from reference TRBV28 and TRBJ2-7): DVKVTQSSRYLVKRTGEKVFLECVQDMDHENMFWYRQDPGLGLRLIYFSYDVKMKEKGDIPEGYSVSREKKERFSLILESASTNQTSMYLCASSWTASYEQYFGPGTRLTVT.